These 29 T cell receptor beta chains were sequenced from one sample in a study of T cell repertoires in cytomegalovirus infection. TCRdb recomputed calls from the reads with MiXCR, one row per CDR3 protein. The table lists 150,000 to 180,000 distinct CDR3 sequences, 23% of them singletons. The specimen sequenced was PBMCs. All receptors derive from a human donor in good health (CMV status not recorded). Some clones in this sample may be carry-over from other donors' samples.

The chain joins TRBV2 to TRBJ2-5; D remains unclear. Trimming pared 1 base from V and 4 bases from J, leaving 4 bases between. Germline CDR1 and CDR2: SNHLY and FYNNEI. The CDR3 extends over 12 amino acids. In DNA, the CDR3 is TGTGCCAGCAGTGAAGTAATAGAGACCCAGTACTTC. This encodes CASSEVIETQYF.

The V gene is TRBV4-1, the J gene TRBJ1-4; the D is unclear. The germline V gene has CDR1 MGHRA and CDR2 YSYEKL. The CDR3 runs to 13 residues. V dropped 3 bases and J dropped 6 bases, with 8 bases sitting between them. CDR3 amino acids: CASSHRADEKLFF. CDR3 in DNA: TGCGCCAGCAGCCACAGAGCAGATGAAAAACTGTTTTTT.

The rearrangement links TRBV11-2 to TRBJ1-5; D not resolved. V was clipped by 5 bases and J by 2 bases, with 13 bases between them. Germline assignment: CDR1 SGHAT and CDR2 FQNNGV. This CDR3 region has 15 residues. CDR3 sequence reads: CASSLGNLGNQPQHF. The CDR3 DNA follows: TGTGCCAGCAGCCTTGGGAATTTAGGCAATCAGCCCCAGCATTTT.

The CDR3 here is CAWSYAPGGYTF. As DNA, the CDR3 is TGTGCCTGGAGCTACGCCCCCGGCGGCTACACCTTC. This chain connects TRBV30 to TRBJ1-2, with D uncertain. CDR3 length: 12 amino acids. The germline gives CDR1 GTSNPN, CDR2 SVGIG (reference sequence). With 3 bases removed from V and 8 bases from J, the gap between germline ends came to 13 bases.

The sample holds many counts of this clonotype. The chain employs TRBV7-9 and TRBJ2-5; D remains unclear. V was cut by 1 base and J by 4 bases, with 7 bases left in between. Germline CDR1 and CDR2: SEHNR and FQNEAQ (reference sequence). The length of the CDR3 is 13 residues. CDR3 protein: CASSLGSPETQYF. For the CDR3, the DNA is TGTGCCAGCAGCTTAGGTTCGCCAGAGACCCAGTACTTC.

This chain links TRBV28 with TRBJ1-5, with TRBD1 identical over 10 bases. Trimming removed 2 bases from V and 0 bases from J; junction bases left unmatched: 4. This CDR3 comprises 17 residues. Per germline, CDR1 MDHEN and CDR2 SYDVKM. For the CDR3, the DNA is TGTGCCAGCAGTTTAGGACAGGGGGGATATAGCAATCAGCCCCAGCATTTT. It yields the protein CASSLGQGGYSNQPQHF.

This clonotype has more than one count but fewer than ten. The V gene is TRBV18, the J gene TRBJ2-7; D remains ambiguous. With 2 bases removed from V and 4 bases from J, the gap between germline ends came to 9 bases. Germline V gives CDR1 KGHSH, CDR2 LQKENI. CDR3 size: 13 residues. The CDR3 is CASSPINRYEQYF. The CDR3 DNA follows: TGTGCCAGCTCACCAATAAACCGATACGAGCAGTACTTC.

Of note for this clonotype: Possible read error: a much larger clone is one base away. The J gene is TRBJ1-5, the V gene TRBV7-2, with 10 bases aligning to TRBD1. The CDR3 consists of 17 residues. Germline CDR1 is SGHTA and CDR2 is FQGNSA. DNA for the CDR3: TGTGCCAGCAGCAACGGGACAGGGGCTTATAGCAATCAGCCCCGGCATTTT. It specifies CASSNGTGAYSNQPRHF. Looking up the rest from reference TRBV7-2 and TRBJ1-5 gives the full variable domain: GAGVSQSPSNKVTEKGKDVELRCDPISGHTALYWYRQSLGQGLEFLIYFQGNSAPDKSGLPSDRFSAERTGGSVSTLTIQRTQQEDSAVYLCASSNGTGAYSNQPRHFGDGTRLSIL.

This clonotype was seen repeatedly, ten times or more. V gene TRBV7-2 combines with J gene TRBJ2-1; D unclear. Germline V gene data show CDR1 as SGHTA and CDR2 as FQGNSA. The CDR3 has 13 amino acids. V dropped 2 bases and J dropped 3 bases, with 5 bases sitting between them. CDR3 amino acids: CASSLSIYNEQFF. The CDR3 DNA follows: TGTGCCAGCAGCTTATCTATCTACAATGAGCAGTTCTTC.

The V gene is TRBV7-9, the J gene TRBJ1-2; 9 bases fit TRBD1. Germline loops: CDR1 SEHNR, CDR2 FQNEAQ (reference sequence). V gave up 8 bases and J gave up 0 bases; unmatched junction bases: 13. The CDR3 extends over 17 amino acids. The CDR3 coding sequence is TGTGCCAGCCACTATAGTTCCCGGGACAGGGCTAACTATGGCTACACCTTC. This codes for CASHYSSRDRANYGYTF.

The chain is built from TRBV7-9 and TRBJ2-1; unclear D gene. Germline V CDR1 and CDR2: SEHNR, FQNEAQ (reference sequence). Between the trimmed V and J ends, which lost 1 base and 9 bases, there was a span of 13 bases. The CDR3 runs to 14 residues. CDR3 coding DNA: TGTGCCAGCAGCTTAGGGGGTGTGCGGAGTGAGCAGTTCTTC. It codes for CASSLGGVRSEQFF.

The V call is TRBV3-1, the J call TRBJ2-1, with 10 bases lining up with TRBD2. V lost 4 bases to trimming and J lost 9 bases; unmatched junction nucleotides: 9. CDR3 size: 15 residues. Germline assignment: CDR1 LGHDT and CDR2 YNNKEL (reference sequence). CDR3 DNA sequence: TGTGCCAGCAGCCGGGGAGCGGGGGGGTCGGGTGAGCAGTTCTTC. This codes for CASSRGAGGSGEQFF.

The rearrangement uses TRBV7-6 and TRBJ2-1; TRBD1 matches 9 bases. This CDR3 contains 15 residues. Germline V gene data show CDR1 as SGHVS and CDR2 as FNYEAQ. The J segment lost 5 bases and the V segment lost 6 bases, leaving 8 bases of the junction unmatched. DNA for the CDR3: TGTGCCAGCAGTTTTACAGGGGGCGCTGACAATGAGCAGTTCTTC. Residues: CASSFTGGADNEQFF.

This clonotype has only a few counts. This sequence joins TRBV7-3 and TRBJ2-1; 7 positions agree with TRBD2. The germline V gene encodes CDR1 SGHTA and CDR2 FQGTGA. The CDR3 has 19 residues. V lost 1 base, J lost 1 base, and 13 bases stayed unmatched. The CDR3 loop is CASSLRGLGGASSYNEQFF. The CDR3 DNA is TGTGCCAGCAGCTTAAGGGGTCTGGGAGGGGCGTCATCCTACAATGAGCAGTTCTTC.

This chain uses TRBV7-9 with TRBJ2-5; D not certain. The CDR3 length is 13 residues. The V end lost 5 bases, the J end lost 5 bases, and 12 bases lay between the germline ends. CDR1 is SEHNR, CDR2 FQNEAQ, per germline (reference sequence). DNA of the CDR3: TGTGCCAGCAGCCCCAGGCAAGGGGAGACCCAGTACTTC. Residues: CASSPRQGETQYF.

The rearrangement uses TRBV7-3 and TRBJ1-1, with a weak D call TRBD1 (6 bases). V shed 2 bases and J shed 1 base, with 8 bases lying between them. The CDR3 contains 14 residues. Germline V CDR1 and CDR2: SGHTA, FQGTGA. The CDR3 DNA sequence: TGTGCCAGCAGCTTATGGGGGCCGAACACTGAAGCTTTCTTT. Amino acids: CASSLWGPNTEAFF.

The chain links TRBV11-2 to TRBJ2-2; D possibly corresponds to TRBD2 (5 bases). Trimming pared 8 bases from V and 1 base from J, leaving 11 bases between. From germline, CDR1 is SGHAT and CDR2 FQNNGV. This CDR3 is built from 14 residues. CDR3 protein: CASRTGLNTGELFF. The CDR3 DNA reads as TGTGCCAGCCGAACGGGGTTGAACACCGGGGAGCTGTTTTTT. Full variable domain (missing parts from reference TRBV11-2 and TRBJ2-2): EAGVAQSPRYKIIEKRQSVAFWCNPISGHATLYWYQQILGQGPKLLIQFQNNGVVDDSQLPKDRFSAERLKGVDSTLKIQPAKLEDSAVYLCASRTGLNTGELFFGEGSRLTVL.

The rearrangement links TRBV24-1 to TRBJ1-5; the D is unclear. In germline, CDR1 is KGHDR, CDR2 SFDVKD. CDR3 length equals 13 residues. V was shortened by 4 bases and J by 0 bases, with 3 bases between the two germline ends. The CDR3, as DNA: TGTGCCACCAGTGACAATAGCAATCAGCCCCAGCATTTT. Residues: CATSDNSNQPQHF.

This clonotype has only a few counts. The CDR3: CASSLRSALSEQYF. CDR3 nucleotide sequence: TGTGCCAGCAGTTTGAGGTCGGCGCTCTCCGAGCAGTACTTC. The gene calls are TRBV6-2 or TRBV6-3 and TRBJ2-7, with D hard to call. With 4 bases removed from V and 6 bases from J, the gap between germline ends came to 16 bases. The V gene's germline CDR1 is MNHEY and CDR2 SVGEGT. This CDR3 has 14 residues.

In this sample, this clonotype turned up a few times. This sequence joins TRBV7-9 and TRBJ2-3; D is uncertain. The germline gives CDR1 SEHNR, CDR2 FQNEAQ (reference sequence). CDR3 length equals 12 residues. The V end lost 5 bases, the J end lost 4 bases, and 7 bases lay between the germline ends. The CDR3 bases are TGTGCCAGCAGCCTCTTAGCAGATACGCAGTATTTT. This encodes CASSLLADTQYF.

The sample holds a few counts of this clonotype. The CDR3 region has the DNA TGTGCCAGCAGCCCCCCACCAAGCGAGACCCAGTACTTC. It yields the protein CASSPPPSETQYF. V gene TRBV6-6 combines with J gene TRBJ2-5; D is unresolved. The CDR3 has 13 amino acids. Germline CDR1 is MNHNY and CDR2 is SVGAGI (reference sequence). V dropped 6 bases and J dropped 5 bases, with 13 bases sitting between them.

This clonotype was counted between two and nine times. The J gene is TRBJ1-3, the V gene TRBV29-1; a weak D match, TRBD1 (5 bases). Germline V gene lookup returns CDR1 SQVTM and CDR2 ANQGSEA. The V end lost 4 bases, the J end lost 0 bases, and 10 bases lay between the germline ends. The CDR3 has 14 residues. The CDR3 here is CSVVEGNSGNTIYF. For the CDR3, the DNA is TGCAGCGTTGTGGAGGGGAACTCTGGAAACACCATATATTTT. The variable domain in full, with the rest retrieved from reference TRBV29-1 and TRBJ1-3, is SAVISQKPSRDICQRGTSLTIQCQVDSQVTMMFWYRQQPGQSLTLIATANQGSEATYESGFVIDKFPISRPNLTFSTLTVSNMSPEDSSIYLCSVVEGNSGNTIYFGEGSWLTVV.

A word on this clonotype: A much larger clone differs from this one at a single base, so this may be a read error. The chain combines TRBV4-2 with TRBJ2-1; D gene uncertain. Looked up from germline, CDR1 is LGHNA and CDR2 is YNFKEQ. The CDR3 is 16 amino acids. The CDR3 bases are TGTGCCGGCAGCCACCTCGGACGGAGCTCCTACAATGAGCAGTTCTTC. Translating it yields CAGSHLGRSSYNEQFF.

This clonotype was seen a few times. The chain combines TRBV28 with TRBJ2-1; D assignment may be TRBD1 or TRBD2 (6 bases each). Looked up from germline, CDR1 is MDHEN and CDR2 is SYDVKM. The length of the CDR3 is 14 residues. The V end lost 6 bases, the J end lost 4 bases, and 13 bases lay between the germline ends. The CDR3 reads CASSPRGHYNEQFF. The CDR3 DNA reads TGTGCCAGCAGCCCTCGGGGGCATTACAATGAGCAGTTCTTC. Filled out from reference TRBV28 and TRBJ2-1, the complete variable domain reads DVKVTQSSRYLVKRTGEKVFLECVQDMDHENMFWYRQDPGLGLRLIYFSYDVKMKEKGDIPEGYSVSREKKERFSLILESASTNQTSMYLCASSPRGHYNEQFFGPGTRLTVL.

Many counts were recorded for this clonotype. The rearrangement links TRBV27 to TRBJ2-2, with a weak D call TRBD2 (6 bases). The CDR3 consists of 13 residues. Deletions cut 5 bases from V and 6 bases from J, with 10 bases between. Per germline, CDR1 MNHEY and CDR2 SMNVEV (reference sequence). CDR3 protein: CASSRVAAGELFF. Here the CDR3 DNA reads TGTGCCAGCAGTCGGGTAGCGGCCGGGGAGCTGTTTTTT.

This rearrangement joins TRBV6-2 or TRBV6-3 to TRBJ2-5; 9 bases map to TRBD2. Germline values: CDR1 MNHEY, CDR2 SVGEGT. The CDR3 covers 14 residues. With V trimmed by 3 bases and J by 5 bases, 4 bases remained unmatched. CDR3 amino acids: CASSYSSGKETQYF. DNA for the CDR3: TGTGCCAGCAGTTATTCTAGCGGGAAGGAGACCCAGTACTTC.

V is TRBV11-2 and J is TRBJ1-6; possibly TRBD1 for D (5 bases). With 5 bases removed from V and 9 bases from J, the gap between germline ends came to 11 bases. Germline CDR1 and CDR2: SGHAT and FQNNGV. The CDR3 runs to 13 residues. The CDR3 is CASSPDRSSPLHF. CDR3 nucleotide sequence: TGTGCCAGCAGCCCCGACAGATCTTCACCCCTCCACTTT.

The rearrangement joins TRBV11-2 to TRBJ2-5, with 8 bases matching TRBD1. This CDR3 contains 16 residues. The germline V gene has CDR1 SGHAT and CDR2 FQNNGV. The V gene end was trimmed by 5 bases and the J gene end by 0 bases; junction bases not matched to a gene: 8. The CDR3 DNA reads TGTGCCAGCAGCATGTTGCCGGGACAGGACCAAGAGACCCAGTACTTC. This encodes CASSMLPGQDQETQYF.

In its sample, this clonotype was seen many times. The genes are TRBV12-3 or TRBV12-4 and TRBJ2-7; 7 nucleotides align to TRBD1. The J segment lost 2 bases and the V segment lost 5 bases, leaving 9 bases of the junction unmatched. This CDR3 is built from 15 residues. The CDR3 DNA reads TGTGCCAGCAGTCCCCTAGGGGGCCGTGCCTACGAGCAGTACTTC. This sequence encodes CASSPLGGRAYEQYF.